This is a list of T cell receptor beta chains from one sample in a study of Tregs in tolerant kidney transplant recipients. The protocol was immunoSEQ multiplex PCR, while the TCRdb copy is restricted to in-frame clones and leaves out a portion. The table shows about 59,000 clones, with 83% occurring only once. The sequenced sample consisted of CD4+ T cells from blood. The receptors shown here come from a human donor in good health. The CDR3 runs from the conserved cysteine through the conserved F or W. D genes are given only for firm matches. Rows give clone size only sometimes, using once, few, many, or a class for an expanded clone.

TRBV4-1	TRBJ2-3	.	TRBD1	CASGQAPTDTQYF	TGCGCCAGCGGACAGGCCCCCACAGATACGCAGTATTTT
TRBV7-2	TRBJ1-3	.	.	CASGQTVSSGNTIYF	TGTGCCAGCGGACAAACAGTGTCCTCTGGAAACACCATATATTTT
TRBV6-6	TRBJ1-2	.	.	CASSPGPRNYGYTF	TGTGCCAGCAGCCCGGGACCGCGTAACTATGGCTACACCTTC
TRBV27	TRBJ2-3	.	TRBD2	CASSFLGLAVSTDTQYF	TGTGCCAGCAGTTTCCTGGGACTAGCGGTTAGCACAGATACGCAGTATTTT
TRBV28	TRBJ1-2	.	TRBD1	CASSYGTGPYGYTF	TGTGCCAGCAGTTATGGGACAGGGCCCTATGGCTACACCTTC
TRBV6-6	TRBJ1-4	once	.	CASRPLGGVGEKLFF	TGTGCCAGCAGGCCCCTTGGGGGAGTAGGGGAAAAACTGTTTTTT
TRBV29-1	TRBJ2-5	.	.	CSVDSGLGQETQYF	TGCAGCGTTGACTCAGGGCTGGGACAAGAGACCCAGTACTTC
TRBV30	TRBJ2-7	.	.	CAWSVNYEQYF	TGTGCCTGGAGTGTAAACTACGAGCAGTACTTC
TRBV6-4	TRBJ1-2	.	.	CASSDPTGLYGYTF	TGTGCCAGCAGTGACCCAACAGGGCTCTATGGCTACACCTTC
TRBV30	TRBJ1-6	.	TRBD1	CAWRRRRGTGNSPLHF	TGTGCCTGGAGACGGAGGAGAGGGACAGGGAATTCACCCCTCCACTTT
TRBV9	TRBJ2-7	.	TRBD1	CASSVGQGANEQYF	TGTGCCAGCAGCGTAGGACAGGGGGCGAACGAGCAGTACTTC
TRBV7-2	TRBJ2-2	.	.	CASSPAVLATTGELFF	TGTGCCAGCAGCCCGGCCGTTCTAGCGACCACCGGGGAGCTGTTTTTT
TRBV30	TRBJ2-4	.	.	CAWSVQTGRGQNIQYF	TGTGCCTGGAGTGTTCAGACAGGGCGGGGTCAAAACATTCAGTACTTC
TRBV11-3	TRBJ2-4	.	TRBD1	CASSRGTGIAKNIQYF	TGTGCCAGCAGCCGAGGGACAGGGATAGCCAAAAACATTCAGTACTTC
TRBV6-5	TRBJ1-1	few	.	CASRPPGQTEAFF	TGTGCCAGCAGGCCACCTGGACAGACTGAAGCTTTCTTT
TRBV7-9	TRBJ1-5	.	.	CASSLSGNSEQPQHF	TGTGCCAGCAGCTTATCGGGGAATTCGGAACAGCCCCAGCATTTT
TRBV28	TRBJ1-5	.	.	CASSLRLGNQPQHF	TGTGCCAGCAGTCTCCGACTAGGGAATCAGCCCCAGCATTTT
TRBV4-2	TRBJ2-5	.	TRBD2	CASSQLAGGQETQYF	TGTGCCAGCAGCCAACTAGCGGGAGGGCAAGAGACCCAGTACTTC
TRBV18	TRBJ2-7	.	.	CASSPPGQKGQYF	TGTGCCAGCTCACCACCAGGGCAGAAAGGGCAGTACTTC
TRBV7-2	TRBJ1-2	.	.	CASSLGSWSGYTF	TGTGCCAGCAGCTTAGGTTCCTGGTCTGGCTACACCTTC
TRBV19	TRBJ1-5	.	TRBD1	CASSIGGRQGSASQHF	TGTGCCAGTAGTATAGGCGGTAGACAGGGGTCGGCGTCCCAGCATTTT
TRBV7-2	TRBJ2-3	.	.	CASSILLGTDTQYF	TGTGCCAGCAGCATACTACTAGGCACAGATACGCAGTATTTT
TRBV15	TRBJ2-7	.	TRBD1	CATSPDQGQAYEQYF	TGTGCCACCAGCCCAGATCAGGGACAGGCCTACGAGCAGTACTTC
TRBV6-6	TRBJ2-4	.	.	CATGEGIQYF	TGTGCCACCGGAGAGGGCATTCAGTACTTC
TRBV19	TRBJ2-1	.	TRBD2	CASSGRLAGAYNEQFF	TGTGCCAGTAGCGGCCGACTAGCGGGAGCCTACAATGAGCAGTTCTTC
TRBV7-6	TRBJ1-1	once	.	CASSLNEGVPEAFF	TGTGCCAGCAGCTTAAACGAAGGGGTTCCTGAAGCTTTCTTT
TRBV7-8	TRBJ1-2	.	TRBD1	CASSPDRGDGYGYTF	TGTGCCAGCAGCCCGGACAGGGGGGATGGGTATGGCTACACCTTC
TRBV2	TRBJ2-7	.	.	CASKGVARSYEQYF	TGTGCCAGCAAAGGAGTGGCACGTTCCTACGAGCAGTACTTC
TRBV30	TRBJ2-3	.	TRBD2	CAWRTRLAGEGTSTDTQYF	TGTGCCTGGCGAACGAGACTAGCGGGAGAGGGAACTAGCACAGATACGCAGTATTTT
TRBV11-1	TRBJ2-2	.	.	CASSSRQAGELFF	TGTGCCAGCAGCTCCCGGCAAGCCGGGGAGCTGTTTTTT
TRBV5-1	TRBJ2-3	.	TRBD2	CASSLGTSGRPFKPTQYF	TGCGCCAGCAGCTTGGGGACTAGCGGGAGACCGTTTAAGCCTACGCAGTATTTT
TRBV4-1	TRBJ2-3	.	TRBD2	CASRLAGLTDTQYF	TGCGCCAGCAGACTAGCGGGCCTCACAGATACGCAGTATTTT
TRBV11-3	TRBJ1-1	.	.	CASSLRMNTEAFF	TGTGCCAGCAGCTTAAGGATGAACACTGAAGCTTTCTTT
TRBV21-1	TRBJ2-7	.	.	CASSGGDSTPRLGEQYF	TGTGCCAGCAGCGGTGGGGACAGCACACCGCGTCTGGGCGAGCAGTACTTC
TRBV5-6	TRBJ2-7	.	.	CASSPLMEANYEQYF	TGTGCCAGCAGCCCCTTGATGGAGGCCAACTACGAGCAGTACTTC
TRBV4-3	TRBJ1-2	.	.	CASSQDSTQATNYGYTF	TGCGCCAGCAGCCAAGATTCGACGCAGGCGACTAACTATGGCTACACCTTC
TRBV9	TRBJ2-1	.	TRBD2	CASSRTSGIYNEQFF	TGTGCCAGCAGCCGGACTAGCGGGATCTACAATGAGCAGTTCTTC
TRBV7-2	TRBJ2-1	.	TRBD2	CASSSLGGTSVYNEQFF	TGTGCCAGCAGCTCCCTGGGGGGGACTAGCGTTTACAATGAGCAGTTCTTC
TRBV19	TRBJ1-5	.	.	CASTGGPSNQPQHF	TGTGCCAGTACCGGCGGTCCAAGCAATCAGCCCCAGCATTTT
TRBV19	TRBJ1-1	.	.	CASKNGLMNTEAFF	TGTGCCAGTAAGAATGGCCTCATGAACACTGAAGCTTTCTTT
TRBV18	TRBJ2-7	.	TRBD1	CASSIWDREEQYF	TGTGCCAGCTCTATTTGGGACAGGGAAGAGCAGTACTTC
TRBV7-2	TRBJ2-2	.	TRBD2	CASSRTSGGAAGSTGELFF	TGTGCCAGCAGCCGGACTAGCGGGGGGGCCGCCGGTAGCACCGGGGAGCTGTTTTTT
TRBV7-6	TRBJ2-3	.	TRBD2	CASSPTSGSPDTQYF	TGTGCCAGCAGCCCGACTAGCGGGAGCCCAGATACGCAGTATTTT
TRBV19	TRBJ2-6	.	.	CASSIVVGVSANVLTF	TGTGCCAGTAGTATAGTGGTGGGGGTTTCAGCCAACGTCCTGACTTTC
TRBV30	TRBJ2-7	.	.	CAWSRTYEQYF	TGTGCCTGGAGTAGGACGTACGAGCAGTACTTC
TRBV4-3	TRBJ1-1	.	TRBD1	CASSQLRQGGVTEAFF	TGCGCCAGCAGCCAATTAAGACAGGGTGGGGTGACTGAAGCTTTCTTT
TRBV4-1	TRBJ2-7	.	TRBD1	CASSPFDLRDRGSYEQYF	TGCGCCAGCAGCCCGTTCGATTTACGGGACAGGGGGTCCTACGAGCAGTACTTC
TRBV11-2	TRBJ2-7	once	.	CASSKYEGPSSYEQYF	TGTGCCAGCAGCAAATACGAGGGCCCTAGCTCCTACGAGCAGTACTTC
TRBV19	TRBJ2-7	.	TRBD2	CASSMLAGKVYEQYF	TGTGCCAGTAGTATGCTAGCGGGAAAAGTCTACGAGCAGTACTTC
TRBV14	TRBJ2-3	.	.	CASSQFTPTTDTQYF	TGTGCCAGCAGCCAATTCACTCCAACCACAGATACGCAGTATTTT
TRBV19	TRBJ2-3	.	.	CASSIITNTDTQYF	TGTGCCAGTAGTATAATAACTAACACAGATACGCAGTATTTT
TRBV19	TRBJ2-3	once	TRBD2	CASSIGLAGGYTDTQYF	TGTGCCAGTAGTATCGGACTAGCGGGAGGATACACAGATACGCAGTATTTT
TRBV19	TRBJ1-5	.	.	CASSRQSNQPQHF	TGTGCCAGTAGTCGACAGTCCAATCAGCCCCAGCATTTT
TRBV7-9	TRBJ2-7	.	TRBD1	CASSSSGGWYEQYF	TGTGCCAGCAGCTCCTCAGGGGGTTGGTACGAGCAGTACTTC
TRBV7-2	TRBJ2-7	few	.	CASSLGGTTGEQYF	TGTGCCAGCAGCTTAGGAGGCACTACCGGCGAGCAGTACTTC